This T cell receptor beta chain was captured in a study of blood T cell repertoires in COVID-19. Study details: Both acute and convalescent COVID-19 samples were obtained from the United States, Italy and Spain.

Losses at the gene ends were 8 bases for V and 3 bases for J; bases not matched to a gene: 7. This CDR3 has 13 residues. Germline CDR1 reads LNHDA; CDR2 reads SQIVND (reference sequence). Original processing notes: Reference gene primer amplification yielded estimated nucleated cell counts. Method: immunoSEQ multiplex PCR; TCRdb's copy keeps in-frame clones and lacks some. The V and J calls and clone size are taken from that table; D and trimming were inferred from the DNA. The profile covers hundreds of thousands of clones, with 89% appearing a single time and 0.95% to 1.5% taken by the ten largest.

The receptor was isolated from a man aged 35 to 55 with acute or convalescent COVID-19. The chain joins TRBV19 to TRBJ2-7, with TRBD1 matching 7 bases. The specimen was peripheral blood. Here the CDR3 reads CASSTGTVYEQYF. CDR3 nucleotides: TGTGCCAGTTCGACCGGGACAGTCTACGAGCAGTACTTC.